A selection of T cell receptor beta chains follows, all from one sample in a study of monozygotic twins with cystic fibrosis. Clones were read by immunoSEQ multiplex PCR, and TCRdb kept only the in-frame ones, dropping some. The sample yields roughly 35,000 clones, about 87% seen once. The sample consisted of blood. These receptors were collected from a girl aged 2 to 9 with cystic fibrosis. CDR3s include the opening cysteine and the closing phenylalanine or tryptophan. Fields, in order: J gene, clone size, D gene, V gene, CDR3 protein, CDR3 DNA. D genes are given only for firm matches. Clone size is not always given. Where it is, it says once, few, many or a class for expanded clones.

j_call: TRBJ1-2
clone_size: -
d_call: TRBD1
v_call: TRBV6-1
cdr3_aa: CASSTTGGAYGYTF
cdr3_nt: TGTGCCAGCAGCACGACAGGGGGCGCATATGGCTACACCTTC

j_call: TRBJ1-2
clone_size: -
d_call: -
v_call: TRBV5-5
cdr3_aa: CASSPSGQLSGSIF
cdr3_nt: TGTGCCAGCAGCCCCTCCGGTCAGCTGAGTGGCTCGATATTC

j_call: TRBJ1-2
clone_size: once
d_call: TRBD1
v_call: TRBV2
cdr3_aa: CASSPGTGGVGASGYTF
cdr3_nt: TGTGCCAGCAGTCCCGGGACAGGGGGCGTCGGGGCCTCTGGCTACACCTTC

j_call: TRBJ2-1
clone_size: -
d_call: TRBD2
v_call: TRBV9
cdr3_aa: CASSASLAGANEQFF
cdr3_nt: TGTGCCAGCAGCGCAAGTCTAGCGGGGGCCAATGAGCAGTTCTTC

j_call: TRBJ1-1
clone_size: -
d_call: -
v_call: TRBV6-5
cdr3_aa: CASSYSRAVNTEAFF
cdr3_nt: TGTGCCAGCAGTTACTCGAGGGCAGTCAACACTGAAGCTTTCTTT

j_call: TRBJ1-5
clone_size: -
d_call: -
v_call: TRBV5-1
cdr3_aa: CASSYSGARDQPQHF
cdr3_nt: TGCGCCAGCAGCTACTCGGGGGCCCGGGATCAGCCCCAGCATTTT

j_call: TRBJ2-4
clone_size: -
d_call: -
v_call: TRBV29-1
cdr3_aa: CSVKGVAKNIQYF
cdr3_nt: TGCAGCGTTAAAGGGGTTGCCAAAAACATTCAGTACTTC

j_call: TRBJ2-1
clone_size: -
d_call: TRBD2
v_call: TRBV5-1
cdr3_aa: CASSQSGGTNNEQFF
cdr3_nt: TGCGCCAGCAGCCAGAGCGGGGGAACCAACAATGAGCAGTTCTTC

j_call: TRBJ2-5
clone_size: -
d_call: -
v_call: TRBV5-1
cdr3_aa: CASSLALTGRGETQYF
cdr3_nt: TGCGCCAGCAGCTTGGCCCTGACAGGGAGGGGGGAGACCCAGTACTTC

j_call: TRBJ1-5
clone_size: -
d_call: TRBD1
v_call: TRBV19
cdr3_aa: CASSISQGGYNQPQHF
cdr3_nt: TGTGCCAGTAGTATATCCCAGGGGGGATACAATCAGCCCCAGCATTTT

j_call: TRBJ1-5
clone_size: few
d_call: -
v_call: TRBV2
cdr3_aa: CASRKFGQPQHF
cdr3_nt: TGTGCCAGCAGAAAGTTTGGCCAGCCCCAGCATTTT

j_call: TRBJ1-1
clone_size: few
d_call: TRBD1
v_call: TRBV4-1
cdr3_aa: CASSQVFQTGGRNHF
cdr3_nt: TGCGCCAGCAGCCAAGTTTTTCAGACAGGGGGCCGGAACCATTTT

j_call: TRBJ2-7
clone_size: -
d_call: -
v_call: TRBV4-3
cdr3_aa: CASSPTGLALVNEQYF
cdr3_nt: TGCGCCAGCAGCCCCACAGGGCTAGCCCTCGTTAACGAGCAGTACTTC

j_call: TRBJ2-7
clone_size: once
d_call: -
v_call: TRBV27
cdr3_aa: CASSYHPGPVAPEQYF
cdr3_nt: TGTGCCAGCAGTTACCATCCCGGGCCGGTTGCTCCCGAGCAGTACTTC

j_call: TRBJ1-2
clone_size: few
d_call: -
v_call: TRBV7-9
cdr3_aa: CASANGYGYTF
cdr3_nt: TGTGCCAGCGCTAACGGCTATGGCTACACCTTC

j_call: TRBJ1-3
clone_size: -
d_call: -
v_call: TRBV2
cdr3_aa: CASSPPRRGGRNTIYF
cdr3_nt: TGTGCCAGCAGTCCACCCCGCCGAGGGGGTAGAAACACCATATATTTT

j_call: TRBJ1-4
clone_size: -
d_call: -
v_call: TRBV7-9
cdr3_aa: CASSPWTREGEKLFF
cdr3_nt: TGTGCCAGCAGCCCTTGGACACGGGAAGGAGAAAAACTGTTTTTT

j_call: TRBJ2-7
clone_size: -
d_call: -
v_call: TRBV6-1
cdr3_aa: CASSDQGWAYEQYF
cdr3_nt: TGTGCCAGCAGTGATCAGGGGTGGGCCTACGAGCAGTACTTC

j_call: TRBJ1-3
clone_size: -
d_call: -
v_call: TRBV9
cdr3_aa: CASSVGTPISGNTIYF
cdr3_nt: TGTGCCAGCAGCGTAGGAACACCCATATCTGGAAACACCATATATTTT

j_call: TRBJ2-3
clone_size: -
d_call: TRBD2
v_call: TRBV19
cdr3_aa: CASALAGGTDTQYF
cdr3_nt: TGTGCCAGTGCTTTAGCGGGGGGGACAGATACGCAGTATTTT

j_call: TRBJ1-5
clone_size: -
d_call: -
v_call: TRBV6-6
cdr3_aa: CASSHQKGNQPQHF
cdr3_nt: TGTGCCAGCAGCCACCAAAAGGGGAATCAGCCCCAGCATTTT

j_call: TRBJ1-6
clone_size: -
d_call: -
v_call: TRBV7-6
cdr3_aa: CASSLSPGQSNSPLHF
cdr3_nt: TGTGCCAGCAGTTTGTCTCCAGGGCAGAGTAATTCACCCCTCCACTTT

j_call: TRBJ1-5
clone_size: -
d_call: -
v_call: TRBV7-9
cdr3_aa: CASSSNLRQPQHF
cdr3_nt: TGTGCCAGCAGCTCCAATTTGCGTCAGCCCCAGCATTTT

j_call: TRBJ2-3
clone_size: -
d_call: TRBD2
v_call: TRBV14
cdr3_aa: CARELAGHTDTQYF
cdr3_nt: TGTGCCAGGGAACTAGCGGGGCACACAGATACGCAGTATTTT

j_call: TRBJ2-2
clone_size: -
d_call: TRBD2
v_call: TRBV2
cdr3_aa: CASSGLAGGAGELFF
cdr3_nt: TGTGCCAGCAGTGGTCTAGCGGGGGGCGCCGGGGAGCTGTTTTTT

j_call: TRBJ2-1
clone_size: -
d_call: -
v_call: TRBV14
cdr3_aa: CASSHHRVIVGYNEQFF
cdr3_nt: TGTGCCAGCAGCCATCACAGGGTTATCGTCGGTTACAATGAGCAGTTCTTC

j_call: TRBJ2-7
clone_size: -
d_call: -
v_call: TRBV11-2
cdr3_aa: CASSFVASLSYEQYF
cdr3_nt: TGTGCCAGCAGCTTTGTCGCTTCTTTATCCTACGAGCAGTACTTC

j_call: TRBJ1-3
clone_size: -
d_call: -
v_call: TRBV5-4
cdr3_aa: CASSLAQGRSGNTIYF
cdr3_nt: TGTGCCAGCAGCTTGGCCCAGGGCCGCTCTGGAAACACCATATATTTT

j_call: TRBJ2-7
clone_size: few
d_call: -
v_call: TRBV29-1
cdr3_aa: CSGGEGSREQYF
cdr3_nt: TGCAGCGGGGGTGAGGGATCGAGGGAGCAGTACTTC

j_call: TRBJ1-1
clone_size: -
d_call: -
v_call: TRBV7-8
cdr3_aa: CASPKGRGMGTEAFF
cdr3_nt: TGTGCCAGCCCTAAAGGGAGGGGCATGGGCACTGAAGCTTTCTTT

j_call: TRBJ1-1
clone_size: once
d_call: -
v_call: TRBV9
cdr3_aa: CASSQPRGQPQNTEAFF
cdr3_nt: TGTGCCAGCAGCCAACCGAGAGGACAGCCACAGAACACTGAAGCTTTCTTT

j_call: TRBJ1-4
clone_size: -
d_call: -
v_call: TRBV9
cdr3_aa: CASSTGFLGKLFF
cdr3_nt: TGTGCCAGCTCAACAGGTTTCTTGGGAAAACTGTTTTTT

j_call: TRBJ2-3
clone_size: -
d_call: TRBD2
v_call: TRBV5-5
cdr3_aa: CASSLDGLAGRSTDTQYF
cdr3_nt: TGTGCCAGCAGCTTGGATGGACTAGCGGGGAGGAGCACAGATACGCAGTATTTT

j_call: TRBJ1-1
clone_size: -
d_call: -
v_call: TRBV5-1
cdr3_aa: CASRTTSWTEAFF
cdr3_nt: TGCGCCAGCAGAACGACCAGTTGGACTGAAGCTTTCTTT

j_call: TRBJ2-3
clone_size: -
d_call: -
v_call: TRBV5-6
cdr3_aa: CASSLAVGDTQYF
cdr3_nt: TGTGCCAGCAGCTTGGCCGTCGGGGATACGCAGTATTTT

j_call: TRBJ2-7
clone_size: -
d_call: -
v_call: TRBV7-9
cdr3_aa: CASTVTGSYSYEQYF
cdr3_nt: TGTGCCAGCACCGTCACAGGGTCCTACTCCTACGAGCAGTACTTC

j_call: TRBJ1-5
clone_size: -
d_call: -
v_call: TRBV7-2
cdr3_aa: CASSPIAGSANQPQHF
cdr3_nt: TGTGCCAGCAGCCCCATAGCGGGGAGCGCTAATCAGCCCCAGCATTTT

j_call: TRBJ1-2
clone_size: -
d_call: -
v_call: TRBV4-2
cdr3_aa: CASSPKTLACGYTF
cdr3_nt: TGTGCCAGCAGCCCAAAGACCCTCGCCTGTGGCTACACCTTC

j_call: TRBJ1-1
clone_size: -
d_call: -
v_call: TRBV2
cdr3_aa: CASVVDHSPTGNFAFF
cdr3_nt: TGTGCCAGCGTAGTGGACCACTCCCCCACAGGTAACTTTGCTTTCTTT

j_call: TRBJ2-7
clone_size: -
d_call: -
v_call: TRBV29-1
cdr3_aa: CSVEVDRLSSYEQYF
cdr3_nt: TGCAGCGTTGAAGTAGACAGGCTTAGCTCCTACGAGCAGTACTTC

j_call: TRBJ2-3
clone_size: -
d_call: TRBD2
v_call: TRBV15
cdr3_aa: CATSRAAGTSSHDTQYF
cdr3_nt: TGTGCCACCAGCAGAGCCGCCGGGACTAGCAGTCACGATACGCAGTATTTT

j_call: TRBJ2-2
clone_size: -
d_call: -
v_call: TRBV2
cdr3_aa: CASRTVGELFF
cdr3_nt: TGTGCCAGCCGGACGGTCGGGGAGCTGTTTTTT